The clone carrying this T cell receptor beta chain was observed a few times. The antigen remains unidentified. Trimming pared 1 base from V and 4 bases from J, leaving 5 bases between. This CDR3 has 13 amino acids. The germline V gene has CDR1 MGHRA and CDR2 YSYEKL. This entry is derived from a study of T-cell memory formation after mild COVID-19. Study-level results: Contracting CD4+ clones lay largely in CM and EM, with CD8+ ones residing in EMRA. Among clones contracting day 15 to 85, CD4/CD8 was balanced, whereas later expanders leaned CD4+. Pre-infection memory contained some responding clones, which suggested that cross-reactive memory had joined.

The 5'RACE method, run with constant-segment primers, produced TCR alpha and TCR beta cDNA libraries (carrying sample barcodes and UMIs). TCRdb itself ran the 5' RACE reads through MiXCR, one entry per CDR3 protein. The data contain about 350,000 distinct CDR3 sequences, about 13% of them singletons. The chain couples TRBV4-1 to TRBJ2-1; D unclear. Sequenced material: PBMCs or a T cell subset sorted from them (not recorded which). The TCR originated in a man between 18 and 29 years old who had mild COVID-19 (a few samples of this study predate the infection). Cell type and time point are not known. CDR3 in DNA: TGCGCCAGCAGCCAAGGGGTTTACAATGAGCAGTTCTTC. Protein product: CASSQGVYNEQFF.